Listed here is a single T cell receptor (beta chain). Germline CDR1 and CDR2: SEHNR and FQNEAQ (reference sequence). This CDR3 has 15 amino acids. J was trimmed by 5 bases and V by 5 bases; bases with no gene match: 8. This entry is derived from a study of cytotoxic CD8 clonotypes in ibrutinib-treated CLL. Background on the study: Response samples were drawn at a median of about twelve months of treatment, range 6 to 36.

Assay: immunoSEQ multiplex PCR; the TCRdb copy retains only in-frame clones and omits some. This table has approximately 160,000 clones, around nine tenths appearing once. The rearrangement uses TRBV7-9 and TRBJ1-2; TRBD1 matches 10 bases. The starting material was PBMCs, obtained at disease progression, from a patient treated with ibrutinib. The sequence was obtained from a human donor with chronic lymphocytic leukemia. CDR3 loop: CASSPGTGVWYGYTF. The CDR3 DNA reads TGTGCCAGCAGCCCAGGGACAGGGGTTTGGTATGGCTACACCTTC.